This T cell receptor (beta chain) stems from a study of blood T cell repertoires in COVID-19. Study background: Sites in the United States, Italy and Spain provided acute and convalescent COVID-19 samples. PBMCs, B-cell-depleted T cells, or T cells provided the cDNA or gDNA that made up the material.

Germline V CDR1 and CDR2: KGHDR, SFDVKD. After removal of 0 bases from V and 4 bases from J, the junction contained 3 bases not matched to a gene. The CDR3 length is 16 residues. TCRdb keeps only in-frame clones here, not all; method: immunoSEQ multiplex PCR. The table has around 230,000 clones, 80% to 90% seen once. The V and J genes are TRBV24-1 and TRBJ2-2; 8 nucleotides agree with TRBD1. The sequence was obtained from a woman aged 40 to 49 with active or convalescent COVID-19. The sequencing sample was made of peripheral blood. CDR3 coding DNA: TGTGCCACCAGTGATTTGAGACAGGGGCCCACCGGGGAGCTGTTTTTT. This sequence encodes CATSDLRQGPTGELFF.